This entry lists 5 T cell receptor beta chains sequenced from one sample in a study of blood T cell repertoires in COVID-19. Some clones are missing from TCRdb's copy, which holds only in-frame ones; the method was immunoSEQ multiplex PCR. The data contain roughly 78,000 clones, about 89% of them singletons. Source material: peripheral blood. Receptor source: a man aged 60 to 69 with acute or convalescent COVID-19.

The chain recombines TRBV15 with TRBJ2-7; no reliable D call. This CDR3 is 13 amino acids long. Germline CDR1 LNHNV, CDR2 YYDKDF (reference sequence). Trimming removed 0 bases from V and 3 bases from J, with 6 bases in between. CDR3 DNA: TGTGCCACCAGCAGAGATCTCGGCTACGAGCAGTACTTC. Translating it yields CATSRDLGYEQYF.

The CDR3 DNA sequence: TGTGCCATCAGACTACAGGGGGAGCCAGATACGCAGTATTTT. Its protein product is CAIRLQGEPDTQYF. The chain combines TRBV10-3 with TRBJ2-3; 8 nucleotides match TRBD1. Germline CDR1 and CDR2: ENHRY and SYGVKD. The CDR3 has 14 amino acids. V lost 6 bases and J lost 4; bases outside the gene matches: 6.

The chain recombines TRBV3-1 (or the pseudogene TRBV3-2) with TRBJ2-5; TRBD1 might be the D (6 bases). Germline CDR1 reads LGHDT; CDR2 reads YNNKEL (reference sequence). V lost 5 bases and J 6 bases, leaving 19 bases between the germline ends. The CDR3 has 15 amino acids. DNA of the CDR3: TGTGCCAGCAGCACATATAAAGGACAGCGGAAGACCCAGTACTTC. It codes for CASSTYKGQRKTQYF.

This clone was seen more than once but under ten times. The V call is TRBV5-6, the J call TRBJ1-2; D not resolved. The germline V and J ends were trimmed by 0 bases and 4 bases, with 10 bases remaining between them. This CDR3 is built from 14 residues. Per germline, CDR1 SGHDT and CDR2 YYEEEE. CDR3 nucleotides: TGTGCCAGCAGCTTGGACAGTGTCGCCTATGGCTACACCTTC. It codes for CASSLDSVAYGYTF.

The chain links TRBV5-6 to TRBJ1-1; D call uncertain. Trimming pared 1 base from V and 2 bases from J, leaving 9 bases between. Germline-derived CDR1 and CDR2 are SGHDT and YYEEEE. There are 14 residues in the CDR3. CDR3 region: CASSLRQVNTEAFF. The CDR3 DNA reads as TGTGCCAGCAGCTTGAGGCAGGTTAACACTGAAGCTTTCTTT.